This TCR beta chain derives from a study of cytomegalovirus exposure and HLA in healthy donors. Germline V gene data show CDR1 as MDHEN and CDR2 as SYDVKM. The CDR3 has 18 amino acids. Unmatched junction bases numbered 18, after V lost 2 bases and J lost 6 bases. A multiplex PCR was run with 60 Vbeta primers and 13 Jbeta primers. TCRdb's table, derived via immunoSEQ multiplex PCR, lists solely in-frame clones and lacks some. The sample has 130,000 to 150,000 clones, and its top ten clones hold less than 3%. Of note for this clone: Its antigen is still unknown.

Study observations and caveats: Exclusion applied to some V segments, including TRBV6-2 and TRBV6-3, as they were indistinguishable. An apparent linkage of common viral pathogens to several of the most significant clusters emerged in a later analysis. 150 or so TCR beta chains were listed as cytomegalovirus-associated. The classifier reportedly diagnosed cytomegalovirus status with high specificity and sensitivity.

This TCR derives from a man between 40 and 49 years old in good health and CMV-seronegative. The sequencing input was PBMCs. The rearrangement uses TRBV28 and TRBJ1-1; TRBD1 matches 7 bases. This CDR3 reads CASSLGGARGVTSAEAFF. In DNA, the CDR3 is TGTGCCAGCAGTTTAGGTGGGGCCAGGGGGGTAACGAGCGCTGAAGCTTTCTTT.